The 29 T cell receptor beta chains listed next were all sequenced from one sample in a study of shared clonotypes between healthy human individuals. Sequencing was performed with immunoSEQ multiplex PCR; in TCRdb, only in-frame clones are kept and a portion is missing. Of about 1,500,000 clones listed, 95% to 97% are singletons. The sequenced sample consisted of naive CD4+ T cells sorted from blood. As to subset: CD45RA+ positively selected. All receptors derive from a man younger than 40 in good health.

This chain uses TRBV27 with TRBJ2-7; TRBD2 aligns across 16 bases. The CDR3 loop spans 19 amino acids. V lost 7 bases and J lost 2; bases outside the gene matches: 14. Germline V CDR1 and CDR2: MNHEY, SMNVEV (reference sequence). The CDR3 protein is CASTSRGTSGRAGTYEQYF. The CDR3 region has the DNA TGTGCCAGCACCTCCCGTGGGACTAGCGGGAGGGCCGGGACCTACGAGCAGTACTTC.

The V and J genes are TRBV5-1 and TRBJ2-7; 14 bases map to TRBD2. Losses at the gene ends were 0 bases for V and 3 bases for J; bases not matched to a gene: 5. The CDR3 is 17 amino acids. Germline assignment: CDR1 SGHRS and CDR2 YFSETQ. For the CDR3, the DNA is TGCGCCAGCAGCTTGGAAGCGACTAGCGGGAGGGTCTACGAGCAGTACTTC. Translation gives CASSLEATSGRVYEQYF.

This chain links TRBV7-3 with TRBJ2-6; D perhaps matches TRBD1 (6 bases). Germline values: CDR1 SGHTA, CDR2 FQGTGA. Trimming shortened V by 6 bases and J by 0 bases, and 12 bases separated the two germline ends. This CDR3 region has 16 residues. CDR3 residues: CASRRTGSSGANVLTF. DNA of the CDR3: TGTGCCAGCAGGCGTACAGGGAGCTCTGGGGCCAACGTCCTGACTTTC.

The chain employs TRBV7-6 and TRBJ2-7, with 7 bases fitting TRBD1. V gave up 0 bases and J gave up 1 base; unmatched junction bases: 9. This CDR3 is built from 17 residues. Germline V CDR1 and CDR2: SGHVS, FNYEAQ. This CDR3 is CASSLAPTGTDSYEQYF. The CDR3 nucleotides read TGTGCCAGCAGCTTAGCCCCGACCGGGACAGATTCCTACGAGCAGTACTTC.

This chain connects TRBV7-8 to TRBJ2-3; 13 nucleotides line up with TRBD2. The junction had 2 bases not matched to a gene; V was cut back by 8 bases and J by 3 bases. In germline, CDR1 is SGHVS, CDR2 FQNEAQ. CDR3 length: 14 amino acids. DNA for the CDR3: TGTGCCAGCCAGGGACTAGCGGGAACAGATACGCAGTATTTT. Its protein is CASQGLAGTDTQYF. The whole variable domain, filled in from reference TRBV7-8 and TRBJ2-3, reads GAGVSQSPRYKVAKRGQDVALRCDPISGHVSLFWYQQALGQGPEFLTYFQNEAQLDKSGLPSDRFFAERPEGSVSTLKIQRTQQEDSAVYLCASQGLAGTDTQYFGPGTRLTVL.

The rearrangement joins TRBV28 to TRBJ2-7; the match to TRBD2 covers 11 bases. Unmatched junction bases numbered 28, after V lost 6 bases and J lost 3 bases. The length of the CDR3 is 22 residues. Germline assignment: CDR1 MDHEN and CDR2 SYDVKM. CDR3 bases: TGTGCCAGCAGCCCCCGGGCGTCGGTATCAGGGACTAGCGGCTGGGGCTACTACGAGCAGTACTTC. This gives the protein CASSPRASVSGTSGWGYYEQYF.

The genes are TRBV7-8 and TRBJ2-1; 9 bases match TRBD2. The CDR3 covers 13 residues. The V and J ends lost 6 bases and 7 bases, in that order; junction bases with no gene match: 4. CDR1 is SGHVS, CDR2 FQNEAQ, per germline. This CDR3 reads CASRGLAKNEQFF. The CDR3 DNA reads as TGTGCCAGCAGGGGACTAGCTAAAAATGAGCAGTTCTTC.

V gene TRBV6-5 combines with J gene TRBJ2-3; 7 nucleotides agree with TRBD1. CDR1 is MNHEY and CDR2 is SVGAGI in the germline V gene. The V segment lost 4 bases and the J segment 8 bases; nucleotides outside the gene matches: 9. This CDR3 is 14 amino acids long. For the CDR3, the DNA is TGTGCCAGCAGTTCCGACGGGGCAGGGGGTACGCAGTATTTT. Amino acid sequence: CASSSDGAGGTQYF.

This chain connects TRBV5-4 to TRBJ2-7, with D unclear. V lost 0 bases and J lost 5, with 12 bases in between. The CDR3 sequence is 14 residues long. Per the germline V gene, CDR1 is SGHNT and CDR2 is YYREEE (reference sequence). The CDR3 sequence is CASSLDWAGDEQYF. The CDR3 nucleotides read TGTGCCAGCAGCTTGGACTGGGCAGGAGACGAGCAGTACTTC.

This chain connects TRBV7-2 to TRBJ2-7, with 8 nucleotides matching TRBD1. The CDR3 contains 14 residues. CDR1 and CDR2 (germline): SGHTA, FQGNSA. Trimming took 5 bases from V and 2 from J; bases not matched to a gene: 5. CDR3: CASSARGPTYEQYF. In DNA form, the CDR3 reads TGTGCCAGCAGCGCCAGGGGGCCCACCTACGAGCAGTACTTC.

The chain links TRBV28 to TRBJ2-7; TRBD2 aligns across 8 bases. CDR1 and CDR2 from the germline V gene are MDHEN and SYDVKM. The CDR3 is 16 amino acids. V lost 6 bases and J lost 3; bases outside the gene matches: 13. The CDR3 DNA sequence: TGTGCCAGCAGCCGACCCCTTAGCGGGATGGGCTACGAGCAGTACTTC. Translated, it gives CASSRPLSGMGYEQYF.

This chain connects TRBV5-1 to TRBJ2-3; no clear D. Germline V gives CDR1 SGHRS, CDR2 YFSETQ. The CDR3 consists of 14 residues. Trimming took off 2 bases at V and 8 bases at J, with 15 bases between the two ends. The CDR3 sequence: CASSLEVGRATQYF. The CDR3 DNA follows: TGCGCCAGCAGCTTAGAAGTAGGTCGAGCTACGCAGTATTTT.

The V and J genes are TRBV19 and TRBJ2-7, with D perhaps matching TRBD2 (5 bases). Germline assignment: CDR1 LNHDA and CDR2 SQIVND (reference sequence). The length of the CDR3 is 14 residues. Deletions cut 5 bases from V and 2 bases from J, with 13 bases between. The CDR3 DNA reads TGTGCCAGTAGTTATCCGGGGATAACCTACGAGCAGTACTTC. Protein product: CASSYPGITYEQYF. Full variable domain (missing parts from reference TRBV19 and TRBJ2-7): DGGITQSPKYLFRKEGQNVTLSCEQNLNHDAMYWYRQDPGQGLRLIYYSQIVNDFQKGDIAEGYSVSREKKESFPLTVTSAQKNPTAFYLCASSYPGITYEQYFGPGTRLTVT.

The chain has TRBV19 and TRBJ2-7; 7 positions match TRBD1. Trimming at V came to 6 bases and at J to 0 bases, leaving 11 bases not matched to a gene. Germline V lookup: CDR1 LNHDA, CDR2 SQIVND (reference sequence). The CDR3 spans 16 residues. The CDR3 region has the DNA TGTGCCAGTAGCAAGGGGGCAGGAGGTAGCTCCTACGAGCAGTACTTC. As protein: CASSKGAGGSSYEQYF.

The chain recombines TRBV27 with TRBJ1-5, with 7 bases aligning to TRBD1. The CDR3 runs to 19 residues. Germline V CDR1 and CDR2: MNHEY, SMNVEV (reference sequence). The V and J ends lost 5 bases and 0 bases, in that order; junction bases with no gene match: 16. CDR3 protein: CASSHSVGTVPYSNQPQHF. The CDR3 bases are TGTGCCAGCAGTCACTCCGTGGGGACAGTCCCTTATAGCAATCAGCCCCAGCATTTT.

This sequence joins TRBV7-9 and TRBJ1-1; a possible D gene is TRBD1 (5 bases). Germline-derived CDR1 and CDR2 are SEHNR and FQNEAQ (reference sequence). V dropped 5 bases and J dropped 3 bases, with 19 bases sitting between them. The CDR3 is 16 residues long. CDR3 coding DNA: TGTGCCAGCAGCCCCCTCGCTCAACAGGTTTACACTGAAGCTTTCTTT. Residues: CASSPLAQQVYTEAFF. Complete variable domain (other parts from reference TRBV7-9 and TRBJ1-1): DTGVSQNPRHKITKRGQNVTFRCDPISEHNRLYWYRQTLGQGPEFLTYFQNEAQLEKSRLLSDRFSAERPKGSFSTLEIQRTEQGDSAMYLCASSPLAQQVYTEAFFGQGTRLTVV.

Worth noting for this clone: At one end the junction does not follow the germline gene, possibly because of a read error. The genes are TRBV7-7 and TRBJ2-3; 8 nucleotides agree with TRBD2. Germline loops: CDR1 SSHAT, CDR2 FNYEAQ (reference sequence). The CDR3 is 15 residues long. Here the CDR3 reads CASSLGLAHTDTQYF. In DNA, the CDR3 is TGTGCTAGCAGCCTCGGACTAGCTCACACAGATACGCAGTATTTT.

In this sample, this clone turned up once. The chain joins TRBV30 to TRBJ2-3, with 8 bases that match TRBD2. Germline values: CDR1 GTSNPN, CDR2 SVGIG (reference sequence). The CDR3 is 16 amino acids. Losses at the gene ends were 3 bases for V and 1 base for J; bases not matched to a gene: 9. CDR3 loop: CAWSPSGGIGTDTQYF. Written as DNA, the CDR3 is TGTGCCTGGAGCCCCTCGGGAGGGATAGGCACAGATACGCAGTATTTT. The full variable domain, rest sourced from reference TRBV30 and TRBJ2-3, is SQTIHQWPATLVQPVGSPLSLECTVEGTSNPNLYWYRQAAGRGLQLLFYSVGIGQISSEVPQNLSASRPQDRQFILSSKKLLLSDSGFYLCAWSPSGGIGTDTQYFGPGTRLTVL.

In its sample, this clone was seen once. The chain couples TRBV7-9 to TRBJ2-1; perhaps TRBD2 as D (6 bases). Germline CDR1 and CDR2: SEHNR and FQNEAQ (reference sequence). V shed 6 bases and J shed 4 bases, with 16 bases lying between them. This CDR3 contains 15 residues. This CDR3 reads CASSHRPGGYNEQFF. DNA of the CDR3: TGTGCCAGCAGTCATAGGCCCGGGGGTTACAATGAGCAGTTCTTC.

The chain is built from TRBV5-4 and TRBJ2-7; tentatively, D is TRBD1 or TRBD2 (6 bases each). The V end lost 4 bases, the J end lost 4 bases, and 18 bases lay between the germline ends. CDR3 size: 15 residues. CDR1 and CDR2 (germline): SGHNT, YYREEE (reference sequence). CDR3: CASSAKGGHGYEQYF. The CDR3 DNA reads as TGTGCCAGCAGCGCCAAAGGGGGGCACGGTTACGAGCAGTACTTC.

The chain links TRBV11-3 to TRBJ2-7; maybe TRBD2 (5 bases). V was shortened by 1 base and J by 5 bases, with 12 bases between the two germline ends. CDR1 and CDR2 from the germline V gene are SGHNT and YENEEA. There are 14 residues in the CDR3. In DNA form, the CDR3 reads TGTGCCAGCAGCTTAGGAGGAGTCGGGAACGAGCAGTACTTC. This sequence encodes CASSLGGVGNEQYF.

CDR3 residues: CASSVDLLGRGNEQFF. DNA of the CDR3: TGTGCCAGCAGCGTAGATCTATTGGGTAGGGGGAATGAGCAGTTCTTC. The V and J genes are TRBV9 and TRBJ2-1; TRBD1 might be the D (6 bases). The CDR3 is 16 residues long. The germline gives CDR1 SGDLS, CDR2 YYNGEE. V lost 0 bases and J 7 bases, leaving 17 bases between the germline ends.

This clone was seen just once. The chain uses TRBV18 and TRBJ2-7; 8 bases are shared with TRBD1. The CDR3 length is 15 residues. With V trimmed by 2 bases and J by 7 bases, 10 bases remained unmatched. The V gene's germline CDR1 is KGHSH and CDR2 LQKENI. CDR3 coding DNA: TGTGCCAGCTCACCATTAGGACAGGGCTATGATGAGCAGTACTTC. It codes for CASSPLGQGYDEQYF.

The chain carries TRBV7-8 and TRBJ2-5, with no clear D. The CDR3 sequence is 15 residues long. Germline values: CDR1 SGHVS, CDR2 FQNEAQ. V was shortened by 0 bases and J by 5 bases, with 13 bases between the two germline ends. In DNA form, the CDR3 reads TGTGCCAGCAGCTTAGCTAGGTTCCTACATGAGACCCAGTACTTC. Translating it yields CASSLARFLHETQYF.

The chain recombines TRBV30 with TRBJ1-1, with D hard to call. V gave up 4 bases and J gave up 3 bases, with 9 bases separating them. The CDR3 covers 12 residues. The V gene's germline CDR1 is GTSNPN and CDR2 SVGIG (reference sequence). CDR3 region: CAWKTLDTEAFF. The CDR3, as DNA: TGTGCCTGGAAAACCTTGGACACTGAAGCTTTCTTT.

V usage is TRBV10-3 and J usage is TRBJ2-7; the D call may be TRBD1 or TRBD2 (6 bases each). The CDR3 is 14 residues long. Germline CDR1 and CDR2: ENHRY and SYGVKD. Trimming removed 2 bases at V and 2 bases at J, with 10 bases between. In nucleotides, the CDR3 is TGTGCCATCAGTGAGCCGGGGGCCGCCTACGAGCAGTACTTC. Amino acids: CAISEPGAAYEQYF.

V and J are TRBV19 and TRBJ2-7; TRBD1 matches at 7 bases. Germline assignment: CDR1 LNHDA and CDR2 SQIVND (reference sequence). This CDR3 has 13 amino acids. The junction had 6 bases not matched to a gene; V was cut back by 5 bases and J by 5 bases. CDR3 amino acids: CASSEDRFHEQYF. The CDR3 DNA sequence: TGTGCCAGTAGTGAGGACAGGTTCCACGAGCAGTACTTC.

The chain is built from TRBV18 and TRBJ2-4; no reliable D call. Trimming cost V 3 bases and J 2 bases, with 14 bases left between them. This CDR3 comprises 16 residues. Germline CDR1 reads KGHSH; CDR2 reads LQKENI. As DNA, the CDR3 is TGTGCCAGCTCACCGTCGAACATACTAACCAAAAACATTCAGTACTTC. It codes for CASSPSNILTKNIQYF.

The chain joins TRBV11-3 to TRBJ1-2, with D unclear. The CDR3 consists of 11 residues. Germline V lookup: CDR1 SGHNT, CDR2 YENEEA. V was clipped by 10 bases and J by 7 bases, with 13 bases between them. In nucleotides, the CDR3 is TGTGCCACGTCGGACGGTTTTGGCTACACCTTC. It encodes CATSDGFGYTF.